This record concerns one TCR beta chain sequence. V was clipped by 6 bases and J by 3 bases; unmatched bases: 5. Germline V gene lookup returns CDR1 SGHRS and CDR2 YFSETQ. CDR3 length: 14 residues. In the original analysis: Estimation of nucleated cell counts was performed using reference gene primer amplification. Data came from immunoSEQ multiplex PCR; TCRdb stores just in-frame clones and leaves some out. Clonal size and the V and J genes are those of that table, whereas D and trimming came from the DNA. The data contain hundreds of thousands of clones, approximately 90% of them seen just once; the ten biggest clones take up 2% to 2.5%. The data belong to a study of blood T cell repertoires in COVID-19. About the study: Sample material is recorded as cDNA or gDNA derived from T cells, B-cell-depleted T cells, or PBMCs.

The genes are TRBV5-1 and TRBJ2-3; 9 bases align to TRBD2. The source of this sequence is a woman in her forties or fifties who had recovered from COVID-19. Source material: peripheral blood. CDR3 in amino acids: CASNLAGVTDTQYF. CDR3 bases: TGCGCCAGCAACTTAGCGGGAGTGACAGATACGCAGTATTTT.